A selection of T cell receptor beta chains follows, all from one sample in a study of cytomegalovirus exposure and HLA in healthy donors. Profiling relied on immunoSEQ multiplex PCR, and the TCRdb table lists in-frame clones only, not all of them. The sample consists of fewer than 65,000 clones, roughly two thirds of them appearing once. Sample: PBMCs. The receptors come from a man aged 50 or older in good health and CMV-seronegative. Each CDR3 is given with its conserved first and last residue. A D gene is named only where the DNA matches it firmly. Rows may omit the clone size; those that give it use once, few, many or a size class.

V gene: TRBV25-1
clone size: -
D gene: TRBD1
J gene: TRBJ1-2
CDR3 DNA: TGTGCCAGCAGTGAGCCGGGACAGGGTCAAGGCTACACCTTC
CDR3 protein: CASSEPGQGQGYTF

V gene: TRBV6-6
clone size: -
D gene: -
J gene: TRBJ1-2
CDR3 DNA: TGTGCCAGCCAGAGGAGCCAAGAGGGGGATGGCTACACCTTC
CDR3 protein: CASQRSQEGDGYTF

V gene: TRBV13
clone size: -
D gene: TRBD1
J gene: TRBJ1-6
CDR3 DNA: TGTGCCAGCAGCTTAAGGTCGACAGGGTTTTATAATTCACCCCTCCACTTT
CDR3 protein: CASSLRSTGFYNSPLHF

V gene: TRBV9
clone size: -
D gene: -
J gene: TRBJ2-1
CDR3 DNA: TGTGCCAGCGGCGCCCCAGGGTTTTCCAATGAGCAGTTCTTC
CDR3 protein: CASGAPGFSNEQFF

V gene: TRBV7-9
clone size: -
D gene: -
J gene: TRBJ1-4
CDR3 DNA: TGTGCCAGCAGCTTAGGGGCTGCAACTAATGAAAAACTGTTTTTT
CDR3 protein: CASSLGAATNEKLFF

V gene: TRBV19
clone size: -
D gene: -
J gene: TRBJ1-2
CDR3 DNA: TGTGCCAGTAGTATTACAGGCCGCTACACCTTC
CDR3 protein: CASSITGRYTF

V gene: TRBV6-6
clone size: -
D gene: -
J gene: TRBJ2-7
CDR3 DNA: TGTGCCAGCAGGCCCAGGGGCTACGAGCAGTACTTC
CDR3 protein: CASRPRGYEQYF

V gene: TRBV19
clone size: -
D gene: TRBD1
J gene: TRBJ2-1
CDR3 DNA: TGTGCCAGTAGTATCTTGGGACAGACCTACAATGAGCAGTTCTTC
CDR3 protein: CASSILGQTYNEQFF

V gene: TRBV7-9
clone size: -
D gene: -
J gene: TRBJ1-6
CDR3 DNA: TGTGCCAGCAGCTTAGGGACACCTAGCTCCTATAATTCACCCCTCCACTTT
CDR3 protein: CASSLGTPSSYNSPLHF

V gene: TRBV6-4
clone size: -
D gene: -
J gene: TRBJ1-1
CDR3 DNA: TGTGCCAGCAGAAACGGGAACACTGAAGCTTTCTTT
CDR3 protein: CASRNGNTEAFF

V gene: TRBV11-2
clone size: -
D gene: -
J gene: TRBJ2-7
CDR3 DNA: TGTGCCACACGGCAACGAGGGGAGCAGTACTTC
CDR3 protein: CATRQRGEQYF

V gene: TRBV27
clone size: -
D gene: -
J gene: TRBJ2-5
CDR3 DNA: TGTGCCAGCAGTTTGGGGAATCGGAACAGGGCGGCAGAGACCCAGTACTTC
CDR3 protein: CASSLGNRNRAAETQYF

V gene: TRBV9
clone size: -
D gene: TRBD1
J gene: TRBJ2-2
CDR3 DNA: TGTGCCAGCAGCGTAGCAGGGGGCAACACCGGGGAGCTGTTTTTT
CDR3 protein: CASSVAGGNTGELFF

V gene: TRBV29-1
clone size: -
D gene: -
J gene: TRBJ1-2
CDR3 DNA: TGCAGCGCGAATTTAGGGGGAGAAAACTATGGCTACACCTTC
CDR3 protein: CSANLGGENYGYTF

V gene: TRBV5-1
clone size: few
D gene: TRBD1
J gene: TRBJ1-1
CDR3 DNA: TGCGCCAGCAGCTTGGAGGGCAGGGGGCGTGGGAGCACTGAAGCTTTCTTT
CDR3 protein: CASSLEGRGRGSTEAFF

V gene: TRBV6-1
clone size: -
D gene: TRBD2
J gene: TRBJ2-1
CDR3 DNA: TGTGCCAGCAGTTTCCGGGGGGGCCTGTTTAATGAGCAGTTCTTC
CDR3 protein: CASSFRGGLFNEQFF

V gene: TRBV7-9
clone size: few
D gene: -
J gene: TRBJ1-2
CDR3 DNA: TGTGCCAGCAGGGCAGGGGAAGTGGGGTTTGGCGGCTACACCTTC
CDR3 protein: CASRAGEVGFGGYTF

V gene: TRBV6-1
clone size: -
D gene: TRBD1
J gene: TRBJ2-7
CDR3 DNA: TGTGCCAGCAGACGCACAGGGGCGTCCTACGAGCAGTACTTC
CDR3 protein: CASRRTGASYEQYF

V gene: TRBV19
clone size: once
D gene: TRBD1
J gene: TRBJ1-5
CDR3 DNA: TGTGCCAGTAGCCGCGGACAGGGGGCAAATAGCAATCAGCCCCAGCATTTT
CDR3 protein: CASSRGQGANSNQPQHF

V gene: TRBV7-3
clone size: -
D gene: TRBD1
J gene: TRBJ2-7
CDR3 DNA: TGTGCCAGCAGCTTAACGGGACAGGGTTGGGGCGAGCAGTACTTC
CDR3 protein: CASSLTGQGWGEQYF

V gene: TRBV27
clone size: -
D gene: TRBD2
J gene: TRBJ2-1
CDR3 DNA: TGTGCCAGCAGGGAACTAGCGGGCCCCGAGCAGTTCTTC
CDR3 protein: CASRELAGPEQFF

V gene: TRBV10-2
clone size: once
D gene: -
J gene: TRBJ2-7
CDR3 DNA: TGCGCCACCCTGAGCTCCTACGAGCAGTACTTC
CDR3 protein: CATLSSYEQYF

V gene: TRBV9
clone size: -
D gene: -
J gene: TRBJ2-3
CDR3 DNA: TGTGCCAGCAGCGTAGCGCGATACACAGATACGCAGTATTTT
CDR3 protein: CASSVARYTDTQYF

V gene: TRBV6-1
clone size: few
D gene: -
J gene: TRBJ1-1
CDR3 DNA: TGTGCCAGCAGTGCAGTTTCCGAGGGAGCTTTCTTT
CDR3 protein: CASSAVSEGAFF

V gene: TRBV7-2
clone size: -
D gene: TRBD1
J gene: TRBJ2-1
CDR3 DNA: TGTGCCAGCAGCTTCAGGGACAGAATCAATGAGCAGTTCTTC
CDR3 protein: CASSFRDRINEQFF

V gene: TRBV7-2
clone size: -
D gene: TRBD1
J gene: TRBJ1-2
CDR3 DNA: TGTGCCAGCAGCTTAAGGGGCAGACAGGGGACGAGCTACACCTTC
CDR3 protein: CASSLRGRQGTSYTF

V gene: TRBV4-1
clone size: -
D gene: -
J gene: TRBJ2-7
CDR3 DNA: TGCGCCAGCAGCCAAGATGAGGCAGGGGCCAGCTACGAGCAGTACTTC
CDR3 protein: CASSQDEAGASYEQYF

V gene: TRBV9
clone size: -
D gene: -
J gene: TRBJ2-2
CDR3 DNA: TGTGCCAGCAGCGTAGAAGGGGCCAGCACCGGGGAGCTGTTTTTT
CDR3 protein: CASSVEGASTGELFF

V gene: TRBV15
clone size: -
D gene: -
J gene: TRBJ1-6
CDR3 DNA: TGTGCCACCAGCAGAGTTGTGGCTGCGGGTCAGATTTCACCCCTCCACTTT
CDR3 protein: CATSRVVAAGQISPLHF

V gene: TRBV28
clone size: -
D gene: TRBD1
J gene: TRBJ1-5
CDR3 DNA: TGTGCCAGCAGGAACAGGGGATCCAATCAGCCCCAGCATTTT
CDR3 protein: CASRNRGSNQPQHF

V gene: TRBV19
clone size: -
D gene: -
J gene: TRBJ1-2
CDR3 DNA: TGTGCCAGTAGTAACCCTCGTCGTCAATTGGCCAACTATGGCTACACCTTC
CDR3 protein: CASSNPRRQLANYGYTF

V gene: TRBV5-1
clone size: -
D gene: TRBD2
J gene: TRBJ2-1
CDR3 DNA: TGCGCCAGCAGCATCCAACTAGCGGGGGGCTACAATGAGCAGTTCTTC
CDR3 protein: CASSIQLAGGYNEQFF

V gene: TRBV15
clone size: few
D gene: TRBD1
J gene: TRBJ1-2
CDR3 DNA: TGTGCCACCAGCAAGGGCGACAGGGACCCCTATGGCTACACCTTC
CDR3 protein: CATSKGDRDPYGYTF

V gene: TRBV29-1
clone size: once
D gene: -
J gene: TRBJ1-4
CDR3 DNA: TGCAGCGTTGGAGAGGGAGGGAATGAAAAACTGTTTTTT
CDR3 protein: CSVGEGGNEKLFF

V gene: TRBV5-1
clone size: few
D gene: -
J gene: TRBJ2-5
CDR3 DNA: TGCGCCAGCAGCCCCGTTACGACAACGTACCAAGAGACCCAGTACTTC
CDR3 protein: CASSPVTTTYQETQYF

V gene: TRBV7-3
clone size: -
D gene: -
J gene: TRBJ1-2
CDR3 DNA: TGTGCCAGCAGCTCGTCCGGCTACACCTTC
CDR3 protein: CASSSSGYTF

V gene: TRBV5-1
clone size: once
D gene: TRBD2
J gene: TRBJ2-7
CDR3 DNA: TGCGCCAGCAGCTTTAGCGGGGGGGACGGCGAGCAGTACTTC
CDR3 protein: CASSFSGGDGEQYF

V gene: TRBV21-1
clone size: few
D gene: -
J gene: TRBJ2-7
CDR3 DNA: TGTGCCAGCAGCGACTTCCGGGACTGCAGTCGCAAATCGGACTACGAGCAGTACTTC
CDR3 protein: CASSDFRDCSRKSDYEQYF

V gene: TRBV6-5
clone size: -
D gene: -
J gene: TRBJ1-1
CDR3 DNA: TGTGCCAGCACTTATAATCCCAGGGCAGAAGCTTTCTTT
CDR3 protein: CASTYNPRAEAFF

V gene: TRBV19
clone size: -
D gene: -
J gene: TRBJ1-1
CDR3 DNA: TGTGCCAGCGCAGGACAGCCCAGTGAAGCTTTCTTT
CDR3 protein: CASAGQPSEAFF

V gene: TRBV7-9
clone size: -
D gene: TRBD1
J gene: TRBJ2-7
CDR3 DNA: TGTGCCAGCAGCTTAGCCTCACAGGGGGACGAGCAGTACTTC
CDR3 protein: CASSLASQGDEQYF

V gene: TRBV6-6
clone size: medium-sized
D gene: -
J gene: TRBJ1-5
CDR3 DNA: TGTGCCAGCAACCCACGGGGGGGCGGGAGCAATCAGCCCCAGCATTTT
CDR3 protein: CASNPRGGGSNQPQHF